The 2 T cell receptor beta chains below all came from one sample that was sequenced in a study of metastatic and nonmetastatic thyroid tumors. Ahead of thyroid surgery, no patient had received treatment of any kind. Through MiXCR, TCRdb re-clonotyped the PCR reads. The sample records about 33,000 clones, about 10% being singletons. Sequencing was done on a sample of blood. All receptors derive from a female donor with papillary thyroid cancer or a benign thyroid nodule (not recorded which). Some clones in this sample may be carry-over from other donors' samples.

This clone was found many times. The rearrangement joins TRBV19 to TRBJ2-1; D is uncertain. Germline V gene sequence: CDR1 LNHDA, CDR2 SQIVND (reference sequence). V lost 5 bases and J 3 bases, leaving 14 bases between the germline ends. The CDR3 sequence is 15 residues long. The CDR3: CASSASFAVYNEQFF. DNA of the CDR3: TGTGCCAGTAGTGCCTCATTCGCAGTCTACAATGAGCAGTTCTTC.

This clone appeared many times. The J gene is TRBJ2-7, the V gene TRBV7-9; D gene unclear. The CDR3 consists of 13 residues. Per germline, CDR1 SEHNR and CDR2 FQNEAQ (reference sequence). The germline V and J ends were trimmed by 5 bases and 7 bases, with 15 bases remaining between them. The CDR3 is CASSPRDLSEQYF. CDR3 coding DNA: TGTGCCAGCAGCCCCCGTGACCTTTCAGAGCAGTACTTC. The full variable domain, in which reference TRBV7-9 and TRBJ2-7 provide the parts outside the CDR3, is DTGVSQNPRHKITKRGQNVTFRCDPISEHNRLYWYRQTLGQGPEFLTYFQNEAQLEKSRLLSDRFSAERPKGSFSTLEIQRTEQGDSAMYLCASSPRDLSEQYFGPGTRLTVT.